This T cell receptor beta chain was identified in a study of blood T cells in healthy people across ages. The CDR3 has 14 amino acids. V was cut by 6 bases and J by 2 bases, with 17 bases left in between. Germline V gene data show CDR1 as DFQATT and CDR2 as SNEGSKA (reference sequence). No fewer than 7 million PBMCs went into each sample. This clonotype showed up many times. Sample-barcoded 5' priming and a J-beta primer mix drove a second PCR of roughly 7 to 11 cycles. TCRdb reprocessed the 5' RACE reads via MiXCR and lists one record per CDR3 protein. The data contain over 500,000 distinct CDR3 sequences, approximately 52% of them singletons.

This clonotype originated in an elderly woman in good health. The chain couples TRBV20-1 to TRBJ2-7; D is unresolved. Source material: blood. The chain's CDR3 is CSAPRRRYPYEQYF. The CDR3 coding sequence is TGCAGTGCCCCCCGGCGCAGATATCCCTACGAGCAGTACTTC.